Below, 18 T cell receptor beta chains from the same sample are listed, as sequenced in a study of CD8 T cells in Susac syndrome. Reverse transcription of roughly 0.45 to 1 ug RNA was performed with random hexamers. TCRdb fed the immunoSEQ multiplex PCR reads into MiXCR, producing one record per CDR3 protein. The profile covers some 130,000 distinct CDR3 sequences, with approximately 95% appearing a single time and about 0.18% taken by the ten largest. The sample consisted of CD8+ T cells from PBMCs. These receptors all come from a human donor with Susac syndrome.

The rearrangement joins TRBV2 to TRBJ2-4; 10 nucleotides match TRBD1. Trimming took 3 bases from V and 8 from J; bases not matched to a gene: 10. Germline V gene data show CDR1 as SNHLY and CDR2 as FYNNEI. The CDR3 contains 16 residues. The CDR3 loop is CASSDGQGGLVDIQYF. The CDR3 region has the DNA TGTGCCAGCAGTGATGGACAGGGGGGACTCGTGGACATTCAGTACTTC. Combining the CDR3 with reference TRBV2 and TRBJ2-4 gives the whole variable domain EPEVTQTPSHQVTQMGQEVILRCVPISNHLYFYWYRQILGQKVEFLVSFYNNEISEKSEIFDDQFSVERPDGSNFTLKIRSTKLEDSAMYFCASSDGQGGLVDIQYFGAGTRLSVL.

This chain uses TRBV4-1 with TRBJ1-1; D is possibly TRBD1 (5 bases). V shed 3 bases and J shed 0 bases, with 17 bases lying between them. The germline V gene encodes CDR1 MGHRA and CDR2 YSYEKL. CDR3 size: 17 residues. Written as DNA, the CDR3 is TGCGCCAGCAGCCACGCTAACACGGGACTGATGAACACTGAAGCTTTCTTT. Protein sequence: CASSHANTGLMNTEAFF.

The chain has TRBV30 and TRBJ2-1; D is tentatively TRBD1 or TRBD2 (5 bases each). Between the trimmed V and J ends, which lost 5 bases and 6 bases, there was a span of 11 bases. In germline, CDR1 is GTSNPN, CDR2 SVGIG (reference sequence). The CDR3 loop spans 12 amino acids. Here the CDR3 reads CAWGWGINEQFF. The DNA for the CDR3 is TGTGCCTGGGGGTGGGGGATCAATGAGCAGTTCTTC.

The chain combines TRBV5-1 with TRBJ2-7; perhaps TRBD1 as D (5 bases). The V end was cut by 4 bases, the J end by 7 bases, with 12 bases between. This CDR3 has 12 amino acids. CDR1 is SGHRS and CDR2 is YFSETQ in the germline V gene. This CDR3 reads CASSRGTEEQYF. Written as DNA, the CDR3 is TGCGCCAGCAGCAGGGGTACAGAAGAGCAGTACTTC.

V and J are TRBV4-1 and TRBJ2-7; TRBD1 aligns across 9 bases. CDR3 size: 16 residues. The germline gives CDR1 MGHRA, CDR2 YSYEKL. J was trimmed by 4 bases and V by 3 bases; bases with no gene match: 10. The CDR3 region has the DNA TGCGCCAGCAGCCAGGATTCTAGGACAGGGGTATACGAGCAGTACTTC. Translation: CASSQDSRTGVYEQYF.

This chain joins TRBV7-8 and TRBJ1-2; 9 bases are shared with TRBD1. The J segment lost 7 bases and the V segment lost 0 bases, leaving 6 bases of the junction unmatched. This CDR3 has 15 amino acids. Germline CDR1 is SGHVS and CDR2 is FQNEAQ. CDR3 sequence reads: CASSLATGGESGYTF. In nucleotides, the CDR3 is TGTGCCAGCAGCTTAGCGACAGGGGGTGAATCTGGCTACACCTTC.

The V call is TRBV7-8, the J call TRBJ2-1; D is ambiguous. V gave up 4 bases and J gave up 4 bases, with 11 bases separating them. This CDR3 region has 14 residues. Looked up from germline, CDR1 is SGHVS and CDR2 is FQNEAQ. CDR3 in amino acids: CASSSAWEYNEQFF. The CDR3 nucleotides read TGTGCCAGCAGCTCAGCTTGGGAATACAATGAGCAGTTCTTC.

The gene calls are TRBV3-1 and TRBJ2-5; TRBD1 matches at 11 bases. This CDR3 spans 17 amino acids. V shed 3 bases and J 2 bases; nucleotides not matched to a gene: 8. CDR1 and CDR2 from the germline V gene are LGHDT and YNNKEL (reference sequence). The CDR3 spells CASSHPGQGANQETQYF. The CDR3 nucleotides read TGTGCCAGCAGCCACCCCGGACAGGGGGCCAATCAAGAGACCCAGTACTTC.

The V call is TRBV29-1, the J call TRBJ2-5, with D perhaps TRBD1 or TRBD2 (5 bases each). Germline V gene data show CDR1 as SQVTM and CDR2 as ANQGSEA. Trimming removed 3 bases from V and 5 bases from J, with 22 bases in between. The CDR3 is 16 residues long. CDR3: CSVEVWNPGPKETQYF. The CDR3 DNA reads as TGCAGCGTTGAGGTGTGGAATCCGGGACCGAAGGAGACCCAGTACTTC.

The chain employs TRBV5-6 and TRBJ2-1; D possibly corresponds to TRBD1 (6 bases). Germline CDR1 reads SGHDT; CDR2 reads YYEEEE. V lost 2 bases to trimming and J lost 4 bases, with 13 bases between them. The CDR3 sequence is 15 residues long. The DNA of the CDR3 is TGTGCCAGCAGCTTCGGACAGCTCCTTTACAATGAGCAGTTCTTC. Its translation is CASSFGQLLYNEQFF. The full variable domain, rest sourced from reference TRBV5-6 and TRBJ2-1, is DAGVTQSPTHLIKTRGQQVTLRCSPKSGHDTVSWYQQALGQGPQFIFQYYEEEERQRGNFPDRFSGHQFPNYSSELNVNALLLGDSALYLCASSFGQLLYNEQFFGPGTRLTVL.

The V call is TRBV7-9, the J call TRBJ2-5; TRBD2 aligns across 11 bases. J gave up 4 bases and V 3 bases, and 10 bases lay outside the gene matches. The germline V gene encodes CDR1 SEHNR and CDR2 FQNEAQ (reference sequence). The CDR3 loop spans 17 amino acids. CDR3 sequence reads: CASSLTSGTRDGETQYF. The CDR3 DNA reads TGTGCCAGCAGCTTGACTAGCGGGACCAGGGACGGAGAGACCCAGTACTTC.

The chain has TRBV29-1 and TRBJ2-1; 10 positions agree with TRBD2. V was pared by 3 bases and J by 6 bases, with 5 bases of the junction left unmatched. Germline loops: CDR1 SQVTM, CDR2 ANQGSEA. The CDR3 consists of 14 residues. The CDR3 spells CSVDSSGSSNEQFF. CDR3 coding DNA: TGCAGCGTTGATTCTAGCGGGAGTTCCAATGAGCAGTTCTTC.

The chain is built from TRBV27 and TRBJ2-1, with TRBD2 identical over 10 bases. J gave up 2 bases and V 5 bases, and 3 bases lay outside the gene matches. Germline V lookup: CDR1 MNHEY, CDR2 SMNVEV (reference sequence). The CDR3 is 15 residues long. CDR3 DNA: TGTGCCAGCAGTCTAGGGACTAGCGCCTACAATGAGCAGTTCTTC. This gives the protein CASSLGTSAYNEQFF.

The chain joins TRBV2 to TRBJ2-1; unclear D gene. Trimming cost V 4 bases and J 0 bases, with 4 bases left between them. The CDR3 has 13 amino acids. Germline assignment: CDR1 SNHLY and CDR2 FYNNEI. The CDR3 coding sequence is TGTGCCAGCAGTGGTTTCTCCTACAATGAGCAGTTCTTC. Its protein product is CASSGFSYNEQFF.

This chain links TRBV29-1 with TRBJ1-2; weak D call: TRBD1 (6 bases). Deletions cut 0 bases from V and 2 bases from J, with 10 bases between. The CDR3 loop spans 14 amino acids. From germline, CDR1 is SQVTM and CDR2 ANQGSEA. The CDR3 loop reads CSVEDRRGNYGYTF. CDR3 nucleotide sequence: TGCAGCGTTGAAGATCGGAGGGGGAACTATGGCTACACCTTC. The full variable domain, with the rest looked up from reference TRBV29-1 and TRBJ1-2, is SAVISQKPSRDICQRGTSLTIQCQVDSQVTMMFWYRQQPGQSLTLIATANQGSEATYESGFVIDKFPISRPNLTFSTLTVSNMSPEDSSIYLCSVEDRRGNYGYTFGSGTRLTVV.

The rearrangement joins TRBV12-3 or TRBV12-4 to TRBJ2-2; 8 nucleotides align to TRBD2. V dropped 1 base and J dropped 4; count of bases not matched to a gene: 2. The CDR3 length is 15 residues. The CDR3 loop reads CASSLVAGSTGELFF. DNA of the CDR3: TGTGCCAGCAGTTTAGTAGCGGGGTCCACCGGGGAGCTGTTTTTT.

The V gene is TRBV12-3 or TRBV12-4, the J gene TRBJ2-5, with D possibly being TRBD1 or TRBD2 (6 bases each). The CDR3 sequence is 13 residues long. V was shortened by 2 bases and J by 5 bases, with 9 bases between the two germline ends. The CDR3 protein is CASSLRGRETQYF. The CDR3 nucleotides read TGTGCCAGCAGTTTACGGGGGCGGGAGACCCAGTACTTC.

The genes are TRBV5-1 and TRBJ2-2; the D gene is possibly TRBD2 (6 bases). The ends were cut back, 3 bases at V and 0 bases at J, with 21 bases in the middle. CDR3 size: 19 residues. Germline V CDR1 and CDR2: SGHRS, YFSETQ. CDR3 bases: TGCGCCAGCAGCTCGATACTTATAGCGGAGAAAACGAACACCGGGGAGCTGTTTTTT. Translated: CASSSILIAEKTNTGELFF.